This is a list of T cell receptor beta chains from one sample in a study of blood T cell repertoires in COVID-19. The data were produced by immunoSEQ multiplex PCR, yet TCRdb's version contains in-frame clones alone and is incomplete. The sample shows 250,000 to 350,000 clones, around 82% of them seen only once. Sequencing input: peripheral blood. These receptors originate from a person between 65 and 80 years old with COVID-19, enrolled during active disease. Both conserved end residues are part of each CDR3. Each record gives: J gene, D gene, clone size, V gene, CDR3 protein, CDR3 DNA. The D gene is left open where the match is weak. A row's size may be missing; if present it is once, few, many or a size class.

>TRBJ2-5|TRBD2|-|TRBV28
CASRLAGVTETQYF
TGTGCCAGCCGACTAGCGGGGGTCACGGAGACCCAGTACTTC
>TRBJ1-5|TRBD1|-|TRBV28
CASSSRQGARPPQHF
TGTGCCAGCAGTTCCCGACAGGGGGCGAGGCCGCCCCAGCATTTT
>TRBJ2-1|TRBD1|-|TRBV5-6
CASSLQRTGPYNEQFF
TGTGCCAGCAGCTTGCAACGGACAGGGCCATACAATGAGCAGTTCTTC
>TRBJ2-1|TRBD1|-|TRBV29-1
CSVGGTAYNEQFF
TGCAGCGTTGGGGGGACAGCCTACAATGAGCAGTTCTTC
>TRBJ2-7|-|-|TRBV3-1/TRBV3-2
CASSQGTYLYEQYF
TGTGCCAGCAGCCAGGGGACATACCTCTACGAGCAGTACTTC
>TRBJ2-4|TRBD2|-|TRBV5-1
CASSGGTSGRENIQYF
TGCGCCAGCAGCGGGGGGACTAGCGGGAGGGAAAACATTCAGTACTTC
>TRBJ1-5|-|-|TRBV28
CASSFTGGRQPQHF
TGTGCCAGCAGTTTTACGGGAGGAAGGCAGCCCCAGCATTTT
>TRBJ1-3|-|-|TRBV3-1/TRBV3-2
CASSQTGSSGNTIYF
TGTGCCAGCAGCCAAACAGGATCCTCTGGAAACACCATATATTTT
>TRBJ1-5|TRBD1|-|TRBV6-6
CASSYSDRPHQPQHF
TGTGCCAGCAGTTACTCGGACAGGCCACATCAGCCCCAGCATTTT
>TRBJ2-2|-|-|TRBV29-1
CSVGIGGTGELFF
TGCAGCGTTGGAATAGGGGGAACCGGGGAGCTGTTTTTT
>TRBJ1-2|-|once|TRBV7-2
CASSSEYYYGYTF
TGTGCCAGCAGCTCAGAATATTACTATGGCTACACCTTC
>TRBJ2-3|-|-|TRBV5-6
CASSLIATSTDTQYF
TGTGCCAGCTCCTTGATAGCAACGAGCACAGATACGCAGTATTTT
>TRBJ1-1|-|few|TRBV2
CASSDFGGKGSAFF
TGTGCCAGCAGTGATTTCGGGGGTAAGGGTTCCGCTTTCTTT
>TRBJ1-4|-|once|TRBV28
CASSTGRWANEKLFF
TGTGCCAGCAGTACAGGAAGGTGGGCTAATGAAAAACTGTTTTTT
>TRBJ1-5|-|-|TRBV19
CASSKGTGYGNQPQHF
TGTGCCAGTAGTAAGGGAACAGGGTACGGCAATCAGCCCCAGCATTTT
>TRBJ2-7|-|-|TRBV2
CASSTDTYEQYF
TGTGCCAGCAGTACCGACACCTACGAGCAGTACTTC
>TRBJ2-1|TRBD2|-|TRBV7-2
CVAGTSGGAYNEQFF
TGCGTCGCGGGTACTAGCGGGGGGGCCTACAATGAGCAGTTCTTC
>TRBJ2-3|-|-|TRBV29-1
CSVEGRETATDTQYF
TGCAGCGTTGAAGGAAGGGAGACGGCCACAGATACGCAGTATTTT
>TRBJ2-7|-|-|TRBV28
CASSLSFRGGEQYF
TGTGCCAGCAGTTTAAGTTTCAGGGGCGGCGAGCAGTACTTC
>TRBJ1-1|-|-|TRBV5-1
CASSVDSRMNTEAFF
TGCGCCAGCAGCGTGGACAGTCGAATGAACACTGAAGCTTTCTTT
>TRBJ2-7|-|-|TRBV6-4
CASRTGLHTYEQYF
TGTGCCAGCAGGACCGGACTCCACACCTACGAGCAGTACTTC
>TRBJ2-5|-|-|TRBV5-1
CASSLGRLGETQYF
TGCGCCAGCAGCTTGGGCCGACTAGGGGAGACCCAGTACTTC
>TRBJ1-5|-|-|TRBV27
CASSLGDGNNQPQHF
TGTGCCAGCAGTTTAGGAGACGGTAACAATCAGCCCCAGCATTTT
>TRBJ1-5|-|few|TRBV19
CASSPEQGSNQPQHF
TGTGCCAGTAGTCCGGAACAGGGAAGCAATCAGCCCCAGCATTTT
>TRBJ1-6|-|-|TRBV7-2
CASSEVSRGHSPLHF
TGTGCCAGCAGCGAGGTTTCAAGGGGCCATTCACCCCTCCACTTT
>TRBJ2-4|-|-|TRBV5-5
CASSLGRSARIAKNIQYF
TGTGCCAGCAGCTTGGGACGCAGCGCGCGAATAGCCAAAAACATTCAGTACTTC
>TRBJ1-4|TRBD1|-|TRBV10-2
CASSSGDRGGKLFF
TGCGCCAGCAGCTCCGGGGACAGGGGAGGAAAACTGTTTTTT
>TRBJ2-4|TRBD2|-|TRBV27
CASSPRGGLAGGPAKNIQYF
TGTGCCAGCAGTCCCCGGGGCGGACTAGCGGGAGGGCCTGCCAAAAACATTCAGTACTTC
>TRBJ2-5|-|-|TRBV5-1
CASSLDGDVETQYF
TGCGCCAGCAGCTTGGACGGGGATGTGGAGACCCAGTACTTC
>TRBJ1-3|-|-|TRBV15
CATSSRRGYGNTIYF
TGTGCCACCAGCAGTAGAAGGGGATACGGAAACACCATATATTTT
>TRBJ1-5|TRBD1|once|TRBV5-8
CASSLEQGYSNQPQHF
TGTGCCAGCAGCTTGGAACAGGGGTATAGCAATCAGCCCCAGCATTTT
>TRBJ2-5|-|once|TRBV3-1/TRBV3-2
CASSREETQYF
TGTGCCAGCAGCCGCGAAGAGACCCAGTACTTC